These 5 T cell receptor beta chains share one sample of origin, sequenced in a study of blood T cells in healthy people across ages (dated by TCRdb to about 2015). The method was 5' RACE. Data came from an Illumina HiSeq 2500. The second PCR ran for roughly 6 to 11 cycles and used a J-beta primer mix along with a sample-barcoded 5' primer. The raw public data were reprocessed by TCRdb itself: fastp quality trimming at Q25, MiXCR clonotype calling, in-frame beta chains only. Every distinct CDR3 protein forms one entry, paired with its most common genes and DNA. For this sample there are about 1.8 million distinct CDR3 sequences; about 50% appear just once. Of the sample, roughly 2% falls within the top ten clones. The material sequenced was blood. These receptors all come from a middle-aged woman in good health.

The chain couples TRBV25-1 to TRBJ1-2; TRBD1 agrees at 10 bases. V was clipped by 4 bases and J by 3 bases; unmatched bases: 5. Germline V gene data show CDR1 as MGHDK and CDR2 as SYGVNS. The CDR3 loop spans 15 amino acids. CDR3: CASSATGQGHYGYTF. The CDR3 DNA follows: TGTGCCAGCAGTGCCACGGGACAGGGGCACTATGGCTACACCTTC.

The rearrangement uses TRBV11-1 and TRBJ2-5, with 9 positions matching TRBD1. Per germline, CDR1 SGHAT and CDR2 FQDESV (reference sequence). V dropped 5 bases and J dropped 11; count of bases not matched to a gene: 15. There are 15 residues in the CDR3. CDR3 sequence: CASSGTGQGHNEQYF. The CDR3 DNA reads TGTGCCAGCAGCGGGACGGGACAGGGTCACAATGAGCAGTACTTC.

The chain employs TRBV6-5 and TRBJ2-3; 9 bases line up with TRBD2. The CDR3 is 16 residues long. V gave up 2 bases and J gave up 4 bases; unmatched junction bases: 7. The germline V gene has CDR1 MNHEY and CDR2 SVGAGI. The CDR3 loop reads CASSYVAGGPADTQYF. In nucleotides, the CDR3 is TGTGCCAGCAGTTACGTCGCGGGGGGGCCCGCAGATACGCAGTATTTT.

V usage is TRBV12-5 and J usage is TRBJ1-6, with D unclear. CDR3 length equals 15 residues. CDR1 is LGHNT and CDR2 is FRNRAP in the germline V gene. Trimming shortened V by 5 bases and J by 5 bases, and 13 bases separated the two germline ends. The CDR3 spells CASGRRVEDNSPLHF. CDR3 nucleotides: TGTGCTAGTGGTCGGAGGGTGGAAGATAATTCACCCCTCCACTTT.

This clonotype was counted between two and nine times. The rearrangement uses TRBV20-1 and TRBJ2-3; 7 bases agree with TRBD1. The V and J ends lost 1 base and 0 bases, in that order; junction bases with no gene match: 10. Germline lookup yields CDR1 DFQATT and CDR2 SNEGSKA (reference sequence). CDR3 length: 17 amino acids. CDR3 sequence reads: CSARGGGQYRSTDTQYF. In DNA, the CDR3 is TGCAGTGCTAGAGGTGGGGGACAGTACCGGAGCACAGATACGCAGTATTTT.